The text below deals with one T cell receptor (beta chain). This entry comes from a study of blood T cell repertoires in COVID-19. Study context: From the United States, Italy and Spain came samples of acute and convalescent COVID-19. PBMCs, B-cell-depleted T cells, or T cells provided the cDNA or gDNA that made up the material.

Germline V gene lookup returns CDR1 KGHSH and CDR2 LQKENI. Trimming removed 6 bases at V and 10 bases at J, with 19 bases between. There are 15 residues in the CDR3. Study processing details: For nucleated cells, counts were estimated from reference gene primer amplification. Here immunoSEQ multiplex PCR was the method, and the copy in TCRdb shows in-frame clones only, minus some. The V and J calls and the clone size are those of that table, but D and trimming were determined from the DNA. The table lists about 190,000 clones, roughly nine tenths of them singletons. Sequencing used peripheral blood. The chain uses TRBV18 and TRBJ1-6, with a tentative D call TRBD1 (5 bases). The source is a man younger than 45 with acute or convalescent COVID-19. The CDR3 is CASSPNQPGESPLHF. For the CDR3, the DNA is TGTGCCAGCTCCCCAAACCAACCGGGGGAGTCACCCCTCCACTTT.